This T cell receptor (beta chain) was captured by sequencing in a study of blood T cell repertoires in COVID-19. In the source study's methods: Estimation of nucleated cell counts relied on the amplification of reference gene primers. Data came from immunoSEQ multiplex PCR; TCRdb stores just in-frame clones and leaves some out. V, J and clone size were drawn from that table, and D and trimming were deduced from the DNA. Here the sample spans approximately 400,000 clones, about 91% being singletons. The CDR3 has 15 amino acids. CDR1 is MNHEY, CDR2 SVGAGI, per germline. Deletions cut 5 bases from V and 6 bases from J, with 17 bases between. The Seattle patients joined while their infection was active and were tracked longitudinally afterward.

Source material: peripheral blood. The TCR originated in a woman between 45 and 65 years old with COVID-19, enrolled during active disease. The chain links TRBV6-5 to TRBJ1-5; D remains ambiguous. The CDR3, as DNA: TGTGCCAGCAGTATAACAGAGAGGGAAGGTCAGCCCCAGCATTTT. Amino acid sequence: CASSITEREGQPQHF.